This entry is about one TCR beta chain. The record originates from a study of T cell changes during pregnancy in multiple sclerosis. The protocol was immunoSEQ multiplex PCR, while the TCRdb copy is restricted to in-frame clones and leaves out a portion. The data contain around 42,000 clones, roughly nine tenths of them seen just once; the ten biggest clones take up roughly 0.69%. Germline V gene sequence: CDR1 DFQATT, CDR2 SNEGSKA (reference sequence). The CDR3 has 10 residues. With 2 bases removed from V and 7 bases from J, the gap between germline ends came to 6 bases. V gene TRBV20-1 combines with J gene TRBJ2-7; D gene uncertain. This sequence was found in a female donor with multiple sclerosis, enrolled in a pregnancy study. Sequencing used CD4+ T cells from peripheral blood mononuclear cells, obtained before pregnancy. The CDR3 sequence: CSARSREQYF. CDR3 coding DNA: TGCAGTGCTAGAAGCCGGGAGCAGTACTTC.